The source of this TCR beta chain is a study of blood T cells in healthy people across ages. The study's findings and limits: The study lacked donor CMV status, which possibly confounded expanded clonotype changes. The long-lived group displayed more naive CD4+ cells, plus higher diversity, than the aged donors did.

As concerns this clonotype: Its antigen is unidentified. A clone one base away is much larger, so this may be a read error.

The CDR3 has 13 amino acids. The ends were cut back, 2 bases at V and 4 bases at J, with 8 bases in the middle. Per germline, CDR1 MNHNY and CDR2 SVGAGI (reference sequence). A second 7 to 11 cycle PCR used barcoded and J-beta primers. Each TCR beta cDNA got a 12-nucleotide random molecular identifier. A minimum of 2.5 million CDR3-containing paired-end reads was obtained for each sample. TCRdb recomputed calls from the 5' RACE reads with MiXCR, one row per CDR3 protein. The data hold around 600,000 distinct CDR3 sequences, with 47% observed a single time. This receptor was obtained from a man at least 80 years old in good health. Material: blood. The chain combines TRBV6-6 with TRBJ1-1, with D possibly matching TRBD1 (5 bases). The CDR3 sequence: CASSYAGSTEAFF. CDR3 sequence (DNA): TGTGCCAGCAGTTACGCAGGGAGCACTGAAGCTTTCTTT.